This record looks at one T cell receptor beta chain sequence and its context. Its binding antigen is unknown. No per-base quality is available; no much larger clone lies one base away. The data are from a study of cytomegalovirus exposure and HLA in healthy donors listed by TCRdb under 2017. About the study as a whole: According to a later analysis, one platform produced both the roughly 130 validation repertoires and the 550 to 800 repertoires of the first cohort. The aim of the study was to test whether cataloging public T cell receptors could identify signatures of past pathogen exposure. High-throughput TCR immunosequencing, statistical association of individual TCRs with disease status, and machine learning were combined to predict cytomegalovirus infection status. Along with the roughly 700-subject first cohort, a separate validation cohort of over a hundred different subjects was used.

Between the V and J ends, shortened by 3 bases and 4 bases respectively, the junction contains 19 bases. CDR1 LGHNA and CDR2 YNFKEQ were looked up in the germline V gene. The CDR3, from cysteine to phenylalanine, totals 16 residues. Of all the DNA, just the CDR3 is kept, 48 bases in frame from base 1. Libraries were constructed by the immunoSEQ multiplex PCR assay. The authors' pipeline ran thus. A statistical classification framework was built to diagnose cytomegalovirus status from the catalog of TCR beta chain sequences. TCRdb obtained this table from immuneACCESS and retained in-frame rearrangements with V and J assigned. These tables miss some clones; where compared with another copy, unresolved V genes account for less than half of the shortfall, and the remainder is unexplained. The V and J calls and the clone size are those of that table, but D and trimming were determined from the DNA. The sample contains some 120,000 clones, roughly nine tenths of them found a single time. About 2% of the sample lies in the top ten.

The donors belonged to the validation cohort of around 130 subjects, which was separate from the approximately 700-subject first cohort. Overall results and qualifications from the work: The study gave a list of about 160 TCR beta chains associated with cytomegalovirus. A later analysis found that TCRs clustered in the first cohort also tended to co-occur in the 100 to 150 validation repertoires, with more than 90% of cluster scores above 0. Most TCR sequences were observed very rarely across donors, whereas some public TCRs were present in many individuals. According to the authors, the approach could potentially be generalized to other disease states and immunological phenotypes. The classifier was reported to diagnose cytomegalovirus status with high specificity and sensitivity in both the original cohort and the validation cohort. A later analysis had no HLA typing for the validation cohort, so co-occurrence there was scored across all 120 or so repertoires. A few of the identified cytomegalovirus-associated TCR beta chains were confirmed in vitro to be specific for cytomegalovirus antigens.

The sequence links TRBV4-2 to TRBJ2-7; a tentative D call is TRBD1 (6 bases match). The source is a woman aged 18 to 35 in good health and CMV-seronegative. The sample taken for sequencing was PBMCs. The CDR3 corresponds to CASSHDRTSEGYEQYF. The bases are TGTGCCAGCAGCCACGACAGGACCTCAGAGGGGTACGAGCAGTACTTC.